Listed here are 6 T cell receptor beta chains from one sample, sequenced in a study of T cell responses to AZD1222 COVID-19 vaccine. The protocol was immunoSEQ multiplex PCR, while the TCRdb copy is restricted to in-frame clones and leaves out a portion. The sample contains under 200,000 clones, around 90% of which appear only once. The specimen comprised peripheral blood, sampled on day 0 of AZD1222 vaccination. The receptor set was obtained from an adult in good health.

The chain has TRBV24-1 and TRBJ2-7; 14 nucleotides align to TRBD2. Unmatched junction bases numbered 8, after V lost 4 bases and J lost 4 bases. The CDR3 is made up of 17 amino acids. Germline loops: CDR1 KGHDR, CDR2 SFDVKD. Here the CDR3 DNA reads TGTGCCACCAGTGACTCGGGACTAGCGGGGGAGCGATACGAGCAGTACTTC. Residues: CATSDSGLAGERYEQYF.

V is TRBV6-5 and J is TRBJ2-4; the match to TRBD1 covers 10 bases. Germline V gene lookup returns CDR1 MNHEY and CDR2 SVGAGI. V lost 7 bases to trimming and J lost 8 bases; unmatched junction nucleotides: 5. The length of the CDR3 is 13 residues. CDR3 in amino acids: CASTGQGLDIQYF. The CDR3 coding sequence is TGTGCCAGCACGGGACAGGGGCTAGACATTCAGTACTTC.

The chain employs TRBV6-5 and TRBJ2-1; 7 nucleotides line up with TRBD2. The ends lost 8 bases at V and 0 bases at J; junction bases unmatched: 4. The CDR3 has 14 residues. From germline, CDR1 is MNHEY and CDR2 SVGAGI. The CDR3 is CASQRGNSYNEQFF. For the CDR3, the DNA is TGTGCCAGCCAGCGGGGTAACTCCTACAATGAGCAGTTCTTC.

This chain joins TRBV28 and TRBJ1-5; the D is unclear. V shed 8 bases and J shed 1 base, with 15 bases lying between them. This CDR3 has 15 residues. The V gene's germline CDR1 is MDHEN and CDR2 SYDVKM. The CDR3 here is CASVTRPDSNQPQHF. CDR3 coding DNA: TGTGCCAGCGTGACCCGCCCGGACAGCAATCAGCCCCAGCATTTT.

This chain connects TRBV28 to TRBJ1-1; D is uncertain. This CDR3 has 15 residues. CDR1 and CDR2 from the germline V gene are MDHEN and SYDVKM. Trimming removed 4 bases at V and 3 bases at J, with 15 bases between. The CDR3 nucleotides are TGTGCCAGCAGTTCAAGGGCCTCTCGGCACACTGAAGCTTTCTTT. This translates into CASSSRASRHTEAFF. Supplemented by reference TRBV28 and TRBJ1-1, the full variable domain reads DVKVTQSSRYLVKRTGEKVFLECVQDMDHENMFWYRQDPGLGLRLIYFSYDVKMKEKGDIPEGYSVSREKKERFSLILESASTNQTSMYLCASSSRASRHTEAFFGQGTRLTVV.

The chain combines TRBV5-4 with TRBJ1-5, with 7 nucleotides matching TRBD1. Germline lookup yields CDR1 SGHNT and CDR2 YYREEE (reference sequence). This CDR3 spans 14 amino acids. V shed 0 bases, J shed 6 bases, and the junction held 3 bases outside the gene matches. Here the CDR3 reads CASSLEGGGQPQHF. As DNA, the CDR3 is TGTGCCAGCAGCTTGGAAGGGGGCGGTCAGCCCCAGCATTTT.